The clone carrying this TCR beta chain appeared once. The data were obtained in a study of T cell changes during pregnancy in multiple sclerosis. The CDR3 consists of 17 residues. J gave up 0 bases and V 5 bases, and 8 bases lay outside the gene matches. Per germline, CDR1 SGHTA and CDR2 FQGNSA. Profiled with immunoSEQ multiplex PCR; TCRdb holds only in-frame clones, not every one. This sample has nearly 60,000 clones, with around 90% found just once. The receptor comes from a female donor in good health, enrolled as a control in a pregnancy study. V and J are TRBV7-2 and TRBJ2-1, with 9 bases lining up with TRBD1. Material: CD4+ T cells from peripheral blood mononuclear cells, obtained after pregnancy. Here the CDR3 DNA reads TGTGCCAGCAGCGCCGGACAGGGGATACACTCCTACAATGAGCAGTTCTTC. It is translated as CASSAGQGIHSYNEQFF.